One T cell receptor (beta chain) is described in this entry. The target antigen is unknown. The data originate from a study of shared clonotypes between healthy human individuals. General study results and limits: Naive subsets generally had larger estimated richness than memory subsets.

CD45RO+ cells went into CD8 memory alongside CCR7-negative CD45RA+ TemRA cells. This table comes from immunoSEQ multiplex PCR, and its TCRdb copy is limited to in-frame clones, with some not included. The sample yields 600,000 to 750,000 clones, less than 95% seen once. From germline, CDR1 is SNHLY and CDR2 FYNNEI. J gave up 16 bases and V 1 base, and 6 bases lay outside the gene matches. The CDR3 covers 13 residues. The chain combines TRBV2 with TRBJ2-1, with 11 nucleotides matching TRBD2. The TCR originated in a man aged 18-30 years in good health. Some clones in this sample may be carry-over from other donors' samples. Sequenced sample: memory CD8+ T cells from PBMCs. Subset given: CD45RO+ cells pooled with CCR7-negative TemRA cells. In DNA, the CDR3 is TGTGCCAGCAGTGAAGGCGTAGCGGGAGGGCCTTTCTTC. Amino acids: CASSEGVAGGPFF. Complete variable domain (other parts from reference TRBV2 and TRBJ2-1): EPEVTQTPSHQVTQMGQEVILRCVPISNHLYFYWYRQILGQKVEFLVSFYNNEISEKSEIFDDQFSVERPDGSNFTLKIRSTKLEDSAMYFCASSEGVAGGPFFGPGTRLTVL.